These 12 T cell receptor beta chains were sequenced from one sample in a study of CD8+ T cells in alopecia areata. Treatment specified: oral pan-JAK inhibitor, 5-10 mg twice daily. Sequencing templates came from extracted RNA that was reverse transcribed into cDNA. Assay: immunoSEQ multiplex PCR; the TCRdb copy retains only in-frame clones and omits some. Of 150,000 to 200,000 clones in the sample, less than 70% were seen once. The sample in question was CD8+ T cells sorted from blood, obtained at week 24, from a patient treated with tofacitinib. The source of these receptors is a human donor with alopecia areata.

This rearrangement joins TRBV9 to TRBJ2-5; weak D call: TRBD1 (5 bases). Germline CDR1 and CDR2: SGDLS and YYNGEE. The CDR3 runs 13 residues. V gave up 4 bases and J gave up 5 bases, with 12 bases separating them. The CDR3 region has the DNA TGTGCCAGCAGCCTTGGGGCCGAGGAGACCCAGTACTTC. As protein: CASSLGAEETQYF.

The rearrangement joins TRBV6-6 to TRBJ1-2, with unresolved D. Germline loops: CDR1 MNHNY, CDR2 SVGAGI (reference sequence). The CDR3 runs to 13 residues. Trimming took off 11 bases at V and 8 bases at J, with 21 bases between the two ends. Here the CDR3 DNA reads TGTGCCGTTGAGGAAGCCCCGCCCTTGGGCTACACCTTC. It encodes CAVEEAPPLGYTF.

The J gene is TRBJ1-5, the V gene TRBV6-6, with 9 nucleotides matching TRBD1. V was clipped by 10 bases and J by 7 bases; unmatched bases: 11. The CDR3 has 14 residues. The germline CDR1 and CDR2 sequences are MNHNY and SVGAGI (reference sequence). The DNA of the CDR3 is TGTGCCACCACAGACAGGGGGGTCTCCCAGCCCCAGCATTTT. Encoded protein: CATTDRGVSQPQHF.

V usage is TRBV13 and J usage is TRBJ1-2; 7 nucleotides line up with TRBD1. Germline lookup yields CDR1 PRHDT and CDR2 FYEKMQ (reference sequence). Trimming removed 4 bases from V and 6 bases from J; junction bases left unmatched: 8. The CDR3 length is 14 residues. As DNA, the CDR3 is TGTGCCAGCAGCTCTAGAACCGGGACAGATGGCTACACCTTC. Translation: CASSSRTGTDGYTF.

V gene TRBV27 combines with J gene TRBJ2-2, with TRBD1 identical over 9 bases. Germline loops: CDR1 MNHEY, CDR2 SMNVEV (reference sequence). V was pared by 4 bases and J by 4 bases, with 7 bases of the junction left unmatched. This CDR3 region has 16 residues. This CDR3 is CASSSPRTGVTGELFF. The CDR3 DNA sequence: TGTGCCAGCAGTTCCCCGAGGACAGGGGTCACCGGGGAGCTGTTTTTT.

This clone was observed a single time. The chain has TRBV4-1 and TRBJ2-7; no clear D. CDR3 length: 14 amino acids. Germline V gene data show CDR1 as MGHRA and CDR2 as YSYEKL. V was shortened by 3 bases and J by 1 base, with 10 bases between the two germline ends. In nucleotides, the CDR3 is TGCGCCAGCAGCCATTCAGGCCCATCCTACGAGCAGTACTTC. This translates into CASSHSGPSYEQYF.

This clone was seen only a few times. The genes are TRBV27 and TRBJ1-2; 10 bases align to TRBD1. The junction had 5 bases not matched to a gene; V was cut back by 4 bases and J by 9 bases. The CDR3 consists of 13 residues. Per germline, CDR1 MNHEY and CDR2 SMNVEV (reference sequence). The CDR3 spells CASSWTGGQSYTF. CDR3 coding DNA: TGTGCCAGCAGTTGGACAGGGGGGCAAAGCTACACCTTC.

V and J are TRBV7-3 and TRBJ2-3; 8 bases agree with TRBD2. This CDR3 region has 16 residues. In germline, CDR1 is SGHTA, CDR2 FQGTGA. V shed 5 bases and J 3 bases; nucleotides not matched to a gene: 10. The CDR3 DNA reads TGTGCCAGCAGCCCTTCGTTGGGCGGGGGGACAGATACGCAGTATTTT. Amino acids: CASSPSLGGGTDTQYF.

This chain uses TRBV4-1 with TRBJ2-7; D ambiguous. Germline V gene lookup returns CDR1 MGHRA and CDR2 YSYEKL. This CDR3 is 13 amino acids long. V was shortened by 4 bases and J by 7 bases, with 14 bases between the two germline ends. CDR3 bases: TGCGCCAGCAGCCCGAACGAGGCGCAAGAGCAGTACTTC. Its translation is CASSPNEAQEQYF.

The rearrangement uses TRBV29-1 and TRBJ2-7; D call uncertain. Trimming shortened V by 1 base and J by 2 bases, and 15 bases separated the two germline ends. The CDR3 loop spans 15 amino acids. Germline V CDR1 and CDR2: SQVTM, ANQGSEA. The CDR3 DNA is TGCAGCGTTGAAGGGGTGGACGGCGCCCCCTACGAGCAGTACTTC. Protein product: CSVEGVDGAPYEQYF.

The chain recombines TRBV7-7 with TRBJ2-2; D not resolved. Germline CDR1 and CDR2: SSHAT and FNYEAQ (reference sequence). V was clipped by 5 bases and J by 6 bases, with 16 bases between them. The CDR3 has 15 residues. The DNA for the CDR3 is TGTGCCAGCAGCCGGTCCCAGAACCCCCCCGGGGAGCTGTTTTTT. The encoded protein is CASSRSQNPPGELFF.

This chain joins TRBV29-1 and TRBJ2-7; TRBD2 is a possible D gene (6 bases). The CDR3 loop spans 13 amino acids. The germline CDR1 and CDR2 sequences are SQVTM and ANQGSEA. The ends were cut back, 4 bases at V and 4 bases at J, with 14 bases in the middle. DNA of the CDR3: TGCAGCGTTGTGACGGGGGAAATGTACGAGCAGTACTTC. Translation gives CSVVTGEMYEQYF.